The 7 T cell receptor beta chains below were found in one sample sequenced in a study of T-cell reconstitution after alpha-beta-depleted transplantation in children. TCRbeta library preparation incorporated unique molecular identifiers. TCRdb redid the calling of the PCR reads with MiXCR, one entry per CDR3 protein. The sample has 600,000 or so distinct CDR3 sequences, 23% seen once; the top ten hold 14%. Here the sequenced sample was PBMCs, mostly from graft donor cells, taken 360 days after TCRalphabeta/CD19-depleted stem cell transplant. The receptors come from a boy younger than two who had a stem cell transplant for acute myeloid leukemia, so the T cells may come from the graft donor.

The chain links TRBV5-5 to TRBJ2-7; D remains ambiguous. The V and J ends lost 2 bases and 4 bases respectively, with 4 bases between them. This CDR3 has 11 residues. In germline, CDR1 is SGHKS, CDR2 YYEKEE (reference sequence). As DNA, the CDR3 is TGTGCCAGCAGCTTTAGGTACGAGCAGTACTTC. Translating gives CASSFRYEQYF.

Concerning this clonotype: A read error is possible here, since a much larger clone lies one base away. The V gene is TRBV4-3, the J gene TRBJ2-7, with a tentative D call TRBD2 (5 bases). This CDR3 spans 18 amino acids. The germline V gene has CDR1 LGHNA and CDR2 YSLEER. The CDR3 DNA is TGCCCCAGCAGCCAGGAAGGGTATTTTACGGGGAGCTCCTACGAGCAGTACTTC. Its translation: CPSSQEGYFTGSSYEQYF.

This clonotype was seen a handful of times. The chain carries TRBV6-5 and TRBJ1-1, with D maybe TRBD1 (5 bases). CDR1 is MNHEY, CDR2 SVGAGI, per germline. Between the trimmed V and J ends, which lost 2 bases and 1 base, there was a span of 8 bases. CDR3 length equals 14 residues. As DNA, the CDR3 is TGTGCCAGCAGTTACGGGACGGCGAACACTGAAGCTTTCTTT. This sequence encodes CASSYGTANTEAFF.

There are a few counts of this clonotype. The CDR3 does not close with the conserved phenylalanine or tryptophan, likely indicating a read error. The DNA is left out, because the CDR3 cannot be placed on it with certainty; the CDR3 is given as TCRdb lists it. The chain uses TRBV24-1 and TRBJ2-7; the table names TRBD2, a call not compared with the DNA. In germline, CDR1 is KGHDR, CDR2 SFDVKD. The CDR3 adds up to 14 amino acids, both ends counted. CDR3: CATSDLSLRRNYGL.

This clonotype appeared many times. The rearrangement uses TRBV11-1 and TRBJ2-1; tentative D call: TRBD2 (5 bases). Per germline, CDR1 SGHAT and CDR2 FQDESV (reference sequence). The CDR3 is made up of 14 amino acids. V was pared by 5 bases and J by 5 bases, with 13 bases between. This chain's CDR3 is CASSPPGINNEQFF. The CDR3 DNA follows: TGTGCCAGCAGCCCACCGGGGATTAACAATGAGCAGTTCTTC. The full variable domain, in which reference TRBV11-1 and TRBJ2-1 provide the parts outside the CDR3, is EAEVAQSPRYKITEKSQAVAFWCDPISGHATLYWYRQILGQGPELLVQFQDESVVDDSQLPKDRFSAERLKGVDSTLKIQPAELGDSAMYLCASSPPGINNEQFFGPGTRLTVL.

This clonotype came up a few times. The V and J genes are TRBV6-1 and TRBJ1-2, with 9 positions matching TRBD1. CDR3 length: 15 amino acids. Germline trimming cut 4 bases from V and 8 bases from J; bases unmatched to any gene: 11. From germline, CDR1 is MNHNS and CDR2 SASEGT. DNA of the CDR3: TGTGCCAGCAGTGCTTGGGGACAGGGTGCCTACGGCTACACCTTC. Translation: CASSAWGQGAYGYTF.

This clonotype was picked up many times. The chain recombines TRBV29-1 with TRBJ1-2; 9 bases agree with TRBD1. The CDR3 has 15 amino acids. CDR1 SQVTM and CDR2 ANQGSEA come from the germline V gene. With V trimmed by 5 bases and J by 4 bases, 11 bases remained unmatched. CDR3 DNA sequence: TGCAGCGTTTCTACCGGGACAGGGAGTTCCTATGGCTACACCTTC. Amino acid sequence: CSVSTGTGSSYGYTF.